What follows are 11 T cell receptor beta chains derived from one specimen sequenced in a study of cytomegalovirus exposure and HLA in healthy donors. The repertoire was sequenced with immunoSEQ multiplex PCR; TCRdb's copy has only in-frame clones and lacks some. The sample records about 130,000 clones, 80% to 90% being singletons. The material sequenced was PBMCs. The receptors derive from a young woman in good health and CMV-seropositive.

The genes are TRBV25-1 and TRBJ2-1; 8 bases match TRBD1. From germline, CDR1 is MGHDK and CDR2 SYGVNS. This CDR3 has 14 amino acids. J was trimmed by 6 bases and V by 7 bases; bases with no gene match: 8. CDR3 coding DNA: TGTGCCAGCACCTGGACAGGGAGTATCAATGAGCAGTTCTTC. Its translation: CASTWTGSINEQFF.

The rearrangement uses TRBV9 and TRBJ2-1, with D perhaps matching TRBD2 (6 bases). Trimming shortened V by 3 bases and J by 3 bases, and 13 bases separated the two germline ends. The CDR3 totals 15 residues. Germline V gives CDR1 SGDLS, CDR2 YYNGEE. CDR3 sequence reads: CASSGTAGRYNEQFF. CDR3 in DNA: TGTGCCAGCAGCGGAACTGCGGGGCGCTACAATGAGCAGTTCTTC.

CDR3 DNA sequence: TGTCACGAGGGACTACGGGGGGGCGGGGCCTCCTACGAGCAGTACTTC. The encoded protein is CHEGLRGGGASYEQYF. V and J are TRBV15 and TRBJ2-7; 8 nucleotides match TRBD2. The CDR3 runs 16 residues. Germline loops: CDR1 LNHNV, CDR2 YYDKDF (reference sequence).

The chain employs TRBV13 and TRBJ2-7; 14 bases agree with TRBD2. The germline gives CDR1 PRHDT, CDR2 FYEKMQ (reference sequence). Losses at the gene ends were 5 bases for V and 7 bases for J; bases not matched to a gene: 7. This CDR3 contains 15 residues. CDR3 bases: TGTGCCAGCAGCCCGGGGACTAGCGGGAGTGGTGAGCAGTACTTC. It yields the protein CASSPGTSGSGEQYF. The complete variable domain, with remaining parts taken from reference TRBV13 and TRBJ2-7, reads AAGVIQSPRHLIKEKRETATLKCYPIPRHDTVYWYQQGPGQDPQFLISFYEKMQSDKGSIPDRFSAQQFSDYHSELNMSSLELGDSALYFCASSPGTSGSGEQYFGPGTRLTVT.

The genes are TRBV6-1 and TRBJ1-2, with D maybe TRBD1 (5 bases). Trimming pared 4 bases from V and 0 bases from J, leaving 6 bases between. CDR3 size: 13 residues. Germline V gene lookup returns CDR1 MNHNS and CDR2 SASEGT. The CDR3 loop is CASSAGANYGYTF. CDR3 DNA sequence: TGTGCCAGCAGTGCGGGGGCTAACTATGGCTACACCTTC.

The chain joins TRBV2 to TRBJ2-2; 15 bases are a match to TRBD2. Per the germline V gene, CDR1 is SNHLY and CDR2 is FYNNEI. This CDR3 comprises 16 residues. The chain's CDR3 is CAQQPGTSGRTGELFF. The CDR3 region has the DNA TGTGCGCAGCAACCCGGGACTAGCGGGAGGACCGGGGAGCTGTTTTTT.

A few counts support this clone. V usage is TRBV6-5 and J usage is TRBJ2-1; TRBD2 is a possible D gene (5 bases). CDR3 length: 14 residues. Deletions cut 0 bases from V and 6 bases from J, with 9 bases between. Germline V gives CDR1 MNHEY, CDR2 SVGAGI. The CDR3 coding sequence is TGTGCCAGCAGTTACTCGTGGGGAGCCAATGAGCAGTTCTTC. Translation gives CASSYSWGANEQFF.

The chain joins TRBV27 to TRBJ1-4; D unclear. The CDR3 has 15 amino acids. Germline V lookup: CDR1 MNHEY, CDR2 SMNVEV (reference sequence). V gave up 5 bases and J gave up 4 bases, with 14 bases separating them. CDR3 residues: CASSPSGGVNEKLFF. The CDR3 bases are TGTGCCAGCAGTCCCTCGGGAGGCGTTAATGAAAAACTGTTTTTT. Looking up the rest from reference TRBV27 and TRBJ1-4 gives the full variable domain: EAQVTQNPRYLITVTGKKLTVTCSQNMNHEYMSWYRQDPGLGLRQIYYSMNVEVTDKGDVPEGYKVSRKEKRNFPLILESPSPNQTSLYFCASSPSGGVNEKLFFGSGTQLSVL.

The CDR3 DNA follows: TGCGCCAGCAGCCCGACCTTTGGGACAGGCCGTAATTGGGAAAAACTGTTTTTT. This codes for CASSPTFGTGRNWEKLFF. This sequence joins TRBV5-1 and TRBJ1-4, with TRBD1 matching 8 bases. The ends lost 4 bases at V and 8 bases at J; junction bases unmatched: 19. This CDR3 is 18 amino acids long. Germline-derived CDR1 and CDR2 are SGHRS and YFSETQ.

The CDR3 nucleotides read TGCGCCAGCAGCGGCCCTAAAGGCGGAGGGGTGGAGGAGACCCAGTACTTC. Amino acid sequence: CASSGPKGGGVEETQYF. V usage is TRBV5-1 and J usage is TRBJ2-5; weak D call: TRBD2 (6 bases). The CDR3 is 17 residues long. V gave up 4 bases and J gave up 5 bases, with 24 bases separating them. Germline loops: CDR1 SGHRS, CDR2 YFSETQ.

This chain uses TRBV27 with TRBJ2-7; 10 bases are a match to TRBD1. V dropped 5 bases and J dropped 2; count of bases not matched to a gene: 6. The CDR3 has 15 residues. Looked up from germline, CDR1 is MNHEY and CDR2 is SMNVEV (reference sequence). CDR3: CASSPETGGAYEQYF. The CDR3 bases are TGTGCCAGCAGTCCAGAGACAGGGGGCGCCTACGAGCAGTACTTC.